This TCR beta chain was sequenced for a study of PD-L1 blockade in urothelial cancer. After removal of 0 bases from V and 5 bases from J, the junction contained 0 bases not matched to a gene. Germline assignment: CDR1 SGHRS and CDR2 YFSETQ. The CDR3 totals 13 residues. Using immunoSEQ multiplex PCR, the repertoire was profiled, and TCRdb retains in-frame clones only, with some absent. The table shows approximately 93,000 clones, with approximately 82% occurring only once. Time point described: peripheral blood 6 weeks after treatment start. The gene calls are TRBV5-1 and TRBJ1-1; 8 bases align to TRBD1. Specimen: PBMCs, collected around atezolizumab (anti-PD-L1) treatment. This TCR was sampled from a man aged 65-85 years with urothelial cancer. In nucleotides, the CDR3 is TGCGCCAGCAGCTTGGGGACAGGGACTGAAGCTTTCTTT. Translated: CASSLGTGTEAFF.